Below, 23 T cell receptor beta chains from the same sample are listed, as sequenced in a study of OX40 agonist ivuxolimab in advanced cancers. Here immunoSEQ multiplex PCR was the method, and the copy in TCRdb shows in-frame clones only, minus some. The table lists some 72,000 clones, just under 95% of them singletons. This specimen consisted of CD4+ or CD8+ T cells sorted from blood, obtained in a trial of the OX40 agonist ivuxolimab. These receptors were taken from an adult with an advanced solid tumor such as melanoma, head and neck, liver or kidney cancer.

The J gene is TRBJ2-5, the V gene TRBV7-8; 11 nucleotides match TRBD2. This CDR3 is 15 amino acids long. Germline V lookup: CDR1 SGHVS, CDR2 FQNEAQ. The V gene end was trimmed by 6 bases and the J gene end by 5 bases; junction bases not matched to a gene: 8. For the CDR3, the DNA is TGTGCCAGCAGTCGTAGCGGGGGGGCCTTGGAGACCCAGTACTTC. This encodes CASSRSGGALETQYF.

The rearrangement uses TRBV7-8 and TRBJ2-7; no firm D call. CDR3 length: 13 amino acids. Germline values: CDR1 SGHVS, CDR2 FQNEAQ. Trimming cost V 0 bases and J 5 bases, with 8 bases left between them. CDR3 sequence (DNA): TGTGCCAGCAGCTTAGCGCCAGCCCACGAGCAGTACTTC. Protein: CASSLAPAHEQYF.

The V call is TRBV5-6, the J call TRBJ1-3; D remains unclear. Per germline, CDR1 SGHDT and CDR2 YYEEEE. This CDR3 has 16 amino acids. Trimming left V 3 bases short and J 4 bases short, with 17 bases between. The DNA of the CDR3 is TGTGCCAGCAGCTATTCCCGACACTCGACAGGAAACACCATATATTTT. Its translation: CASSYSRHSTGNTIYF.

A few counts support this clone. The rearrangement uses TRBV6-5 and TRBJ1-6; D might be TRBD1 (6 bases). The CDR3 covers 13 residues. Germline V lookup: CDR1 MNHEY, CDR2 SVGAGI. Trimming pared 9 bases from V and 7 bases from J, leaving 13 bases between. The CDR3 sequence: CASYSQGNSPLHF. The CDR3 DNA reads as TGTGCCAGTTACTCCCAGGGGAATTCACCCCTCCACTTT.

This chain joins TRBV19 and TRBJ1-2, with TRBD1 matching over 10 bases. Germline-derived CDR1 and CDR2 are LNHDA and SQIVND (reference sequence). The V gene end was trimmed by 8 bases and the J gene end by 0 bases; junction bases not matched to a gene: 3. This CDR3 has 14 residues. The CDR3: CASGTGASNYGYTF. Here the CDR3 DNA reads TGTGCCAGTGGGACAGGGGCCTCTAACTATGGCTACACCTTC.

The rearrangement links TRBV7-8 to TRBJ2-2; TRBD1 matches at 7 bases. This CDR3 spans 17 amino acids. Germline CDR1 reads SGHVS; CDR2 reads FQNEAQ. V trimming: 7 bases; J trimming: 1 base; junction bases outside the gene matches: 12. CDR3 loop: CASTHGAGTVNTGELFF. CDR3 sequence (DNA): TGTGCCAGCACCCACGGCGCCGGGACAGTGAACACCGGGGAGCTGTTTTTT.

V is TRBV9 and J is TRBJ1-2; no definite D call. The CDR3 consists of 15 residues. Trimming shortened V by 0 bases and J by 5 bases, and 14 bases separated the two germline ends. Germline values: CDR1 SGDLS, CDR2 YYNGEE. This chain's CDR3 is CASSVETVPGYGYTF. CDR3 bases: TGTGCCAGCAGCGTAGAAACAGTACCCGGGTATGGCTACACCTTC.

This chain uses TRBV4-3 with TRBJ2-1, with 8 nucleotides matching TRBD1. The ends lost 3 bases at V and 6 bases at J; junction bases unmatched: 4. CDR1 and CDR2 (germline): LGHNA, YSLEER. The CDR3 is 14 amino acids. The CDR3 bases are TGCGCCAGCAGCCATCAGGGGGCGGTCAATGAGCAGTTCTTC. Protein product: CASSHQGAVNEQFF.

J is TRBJ2-1 and V is TRBV9, with 10 bases lining up with TRBD2. Trimming cost V 4 bases and J 4 bases; bases outside gene matches: 5. The V gene's germline CDR1 is SGDLS and CDR2 YYNGEE. The CDR3 is 15 amino acids. The CDR3 DNA follows: TGTGCCAGCAGCCGGGTAGCGGGGGGATACAATGAGCAGTTCTTC. Protein sequence: CASSRVAGGYNEQFF. The full variable domain, rest sourced from reference TRBV9 and TRBJ2-1, is DSGVTQTPKHLITATGQRVTLRCSPRSGDLSVYWYQQSLDQGLQFLIQYYNGEERAKGNILERFSAQQFPDLHSELNLSSLELGDSALYFCASSRVAGGYNEQFFGPGTRLTVL.

This sequence joins TRBV6-1 and TRBJ1-5; D is unclear. V lost 2 bases to trimming and J lost 4 bases, with 9 bases between them. CDR1 and CDR2 from the germline V gene are MNHNS and SASEGT. The CDR3 length is 14 residues. CDR3 in DNA: TGTGCCAGCAGTGAACGGGCGTCAAATCAGCCCCAGCATTTT. Protein: CASSERASNQPQHF.

This clone was recorded once. The V and J genes are TRBV9 and TRBJ1-1, with no clear D. V lost 0 bases and J 2 bases, leaving 8 bases between the germline ends. CDR3 length: 14 amino acids. Germline CDR1 and CDR2: SGDLS and YYNGEE. CDR3: CASSVGAGNTEAFF. DNA for the CDR3: TGTGCCAGCAGCGTAGGGGCAGGAAACACTGAAGCTTTCTTT.

This CDR3 is CASSKARTLETQYF. In nucleotides, the CDR3 is TGTGCCAGCAGCAAAGCGAGGACGCTTGAGACCCAGTACTTC. The chain has TRBV21-1 and TRBJ2-5. TRBV21-1 is assigned pseudogene status. CDR3 length: 14 amino acids.

Concerning this clone itself: At one boundary the junction diverges from the germline segment, which might be a read error. The chain uses TRBV6-5 and TRBJ1-1; a weak D match, TRBD1 (6 bases). The CDR3 consists of 13 residues. Germline CDR1 MNHEY, CDR2 SVGAGI. CDR3 amino acids: CAIQQGGNTEAFF. In DNA, the CDR3 is TGCGCCATCCAACAGGGCGGGAACACTGAAGCTTTCTTT.

With regard to this clone: This same CDR3 is encoded by further DNA sequences in the sample. The rearrangement links TRBV5-1 to TRBJ2-7; D gene ambiguous. The CDR3 has 11 amino acids. Germline loops: CDR1 SGHRS, CDR2 YFSETQ. V was cut by 4 bases and J by 5 bases, with 7 bases left in between. CDR3 in DNA: TGCGCCAGCAGCCTTGGCGACGAGCAGTACTTC. Protein: CASSLGDEQYF.

In this sample, this clone turned up once. V usage is TRBV13 and J usage is TRBJ2-7; D is unresolved. The CDR3 has 13 amino acids. From germline, CDR1 is PRHDT and CDR2 FYEKMQ (reference sequence). Trimming stripped 6 bases from V and 2 bases from J, with 11 bases between. The CDR3 sequence is CASRLGPAYEQYF. The CDR3 DNA follows: TGTGCCAGCAGGTTGGGCCCAGCCTACGAGCAGTACTTC. The complete variable domain, with remaining parts taken from reference TRBV13 and TRBJ2-7, reads AAGVIQSPRHLIKEKRETATLKCYPIPRHDTVYWYQQGPGQDPQFLISFYEKMQSDKGSIPDRFSAQQFSDYHSELNMSSLELGDSALYFCASRLGPAYEQYFGPGTRLTVT.

The gene calls are TRBV30 and TRBJ1-2, with 8 bases lining up with TRBD1. With 8 bases clipped from V and 3 bases from J, the junction kept 5 bases outside the gene matches. Germline V lookup: CDR1 GTSNPN, CDR2 SVGIG (reference sequence). This CDR3 spans 12 amino acids. The CDR3 DNA follows: TGTGCCCAATTACAGGGGGACTATGGCTACACCTTC. Protein: CAQLQGDYGYTF.

This chain uses TRBV11-2 with TRBJ1-1, with D possibly matching TRBD1 (5 bases). Per germline, CDR1 SGHAT and CDR2 FQNNGV. The CDR3 is 16 residues long. V gave up 6 bases and J gave up 4 bases, with 21 bases separating them. The CDR3 here is CASRPWDGTLGTEAFF. DNA for the CDR3: TGTGCCAGCAGACCATGGGACGGAACTCTGGGCACTGAAGCTTTCTTT.

The gene calls are TRBV9 and TRBJ1-1, with D uncertain. V shed 6 bases and J shed 3 bases, with 15 bases lying between them. This CDR3 spans 14 amino acids. Germline V gene data show CDR1 as SGDLS and CDR2 as YYNGEE. CDR3 protein: CASTNSPSDTEAFF. In DNA, the CDR3 is TGTGCCAGCACGAATAGCCCATCGGACACTGAAGCTTTCTTT.

The chain has TRBV9 and TRBJ2-3; tentative D call: TRBD2 (6 bases). With 0 bases removed from V and 2 bases from J, the gap between germline ends came to 16 bases. CDR1 SGDLS and CDR2 YYNGEE come from the germline V gene. The CDR3 totals 17 residues. The CDR3 bases are TGTGCCAGCAGCGTAGGGGTTGGGCGGGGAGTCACAGATACGCAGTATTTT. Translation: CASSVGVGRGVTDTQYF.

This CDR3 is CASIRQAYNSPLHF. Here the CDR3 DNA reads TGTGCCAGCATCCGACAGGCGTATAATTCACCCCTCCACTTT. The chain joins TRBV6-1 to TRBJ1-6; the D gene is possibly TRBD1 (6 bases). Germline V gene data show CDR1 as MNHNS and CDR2 as SASEGT. The CDR3 sequence is 14 residues long. V was cut by 7 bases and J by 4 bases, with 11 bases left in between.

This chain links TRBV10-3 with TRBJ2-1; D remains ambiguous. The CDR3 totals 13 residues. Germline CDR1 and CDR2: ENHRY and SYGVKD. V shed 3 bases and J shed 4 bases, with 7 bases lying between them. The CDR3 reads CAISETSYNEQFF. CDR3 nucleotide sequence: TGTGCCATCAGTGAAACATCTTACAATGAGCAGTTCTTC.

J is TRBJ2-1 and V is TRBV11-2, with D tentatively TRBD1 or TRBD2 (5 bases each). Per the germline V gene, CDR1 is SGHAT and CDR2 is FQNNGV. V dropped 5 bases and J dropped 8 bases, with 22 bases sitting between them. The CDR3 is 16 amino acids. The CDR3 DNA is TGTGCCAGCAGCCCATATTCGGTCAGGGACCCTGATGAGCAGTTCTTC. Translated, it gives CASSPYSVRDPDEQFF.

The gene calls are TRBV5-4 and TRBJ2-7; 9 bases are shared with TRBD2. The junction had 8 bases not matched to a gene; V was cut back by 2 bases and J by 2 bases. This CDR3 region has 16 residues. Germline assignment: CDR1 SGHNT and CDR2 YYREEE (reference sequence). Here the CDR3 DNA reads TGTGCCAGCAGCTTAGGATTAGCGGGAGAAACCTACGAGCAGTACTTC. This sequence encodes CASSLGLAGETYEQYF.